A single T cell receptor (beta chain) is shown here with its context. Sequencing used immunoSEQ multiplex PCR; TCRdb keeps in-frame clones, though not all of them. The sample shows some 410,000 clones, approximately 90% of them seen only once. Trimming removed 6 bases from V and 5 bases from J, with 13 bases in between. CDR1 and CDR2 from the germline V gene are MNHEY and SVGAGI. The CDR3 runs to 13 residues. The sample belongs to a study of control samples from healthy donors and cancer patients. The chain has TRBV6-5 and TRBJ2-5, with D maybe TRBD2 (5 bases). What was sequenced was PBMCs. The source of this sequence is a man aged 35 to 55 with head and neck cancer. The CDR3 sequence: CASRTPGWETQYF. DNA of the CDR3: TGTGCCAGCAGGACGCCGGGGTGGGAGACCCAGTACTTC.